The entry that follows covers one TCR beta chain sequence. This specimen belongs to a study of blood T cell repertoires in COVID-19. Study summary: Researchers got acute and convalescent COVID-19 samples from the United States, Italy and Spain.

V was pared by 7 bases and J by 2 bases, with 6 bases of the junction left unmatched. The CDR3 covers 14 residues. Germline V lookup: CDR1 MDHEN, CDR2 SYDVKM. Original handling: Researchers report that nucleated cell counts were estimated from reference gene primer amplification. TCRdb keeps only in-frame clones here, not all; method: immunoSEQ multiplex PCR. That table supplies the V and J calls and clone size; D and trimming were determined from the DNA. This table holds 170,000 or so clones, approximately 83% found once. The source is a man between 50 and 59 years old with active or convalescent COVID-19. The source material was peripheral blood. The chain combines TRBV28 with TRBJ2-3; 7 bases align to TRBD1. CDR3 sequence reads: CASTSGTATDTQYF. CDR3 nucleotide sequence: TGTGCCAGCACCTCCGGGACAGCCACAGATACGCAGTATTTT.